Below, 8 T cell receptor beta chains from the same sample are listed, as sequenced in a study of identifying expanded T cells in peripheral blood. Produced via immunoSEQ multiplex PCR; TCRdb's table is partial and in-frame only. The data contain approximately 100,000 clones, about nine tenths of them singletons. Material for sequencing was blood. All receptors derive from a person aged 18-70 years in good health.

This clone was counted a few times. The chain couples TRBV6-1 to TRBJ2-7; perhaps TRBD2 as D (5 bases). Trimming removed 1 base at V and 9 bases at J, with 13 bases between. The CDR3 runs to 13 residues. Per germline, CDR1 MNHNS and CDR2 SASEGT. CDR3 sequence: CASSEDGGTGQYF. Written as DNA, the CDR3 is TGTGCCAGCAGTGAAGATGGAGGTACGGGGCAGTACTTC.

The chain combines TRBV18 with TRBJ2-7, with unresolved D. V was shortened by 2 bases and J by 7 bases, with 18 bases between the two germline ends. Germline lookup yields CDR1 KGHSH and CDR2 LQKENI. CDR3 length: 15 residues. CDR3 sequence reads: CASSPAVPVHGEQYF. Here the CDR3 DNA reads TGTGCCAGCTCACCAGCGGTACCGGTCCATGGGGAGCAGTACTTC.

The J gene is TRBJ2-7, the V gene TRBV7-9; D perhaps matches TRBD1 (5 bases). This CDR3 comprises 13 residues. Germline values: CDR1 SEHNR, CDR2 FQNEAQ (reference sequence). The germline V and J ends were trimmed by 5 bases and 4 bases, with 12 bases remaining between them. The CDR3 DNA reads TGTGCCAGCAGCCCGACAGAAGAATACGAGCAGTACTTC. This codes for CASSPTEEYEQYF.

A word on this clone: The sample carries other DNA sequences with the same CDR3. This chain uses TRBV19 with TRBJ2-5, with TRBD1 as a possible D gene (7 bases). V lost 5 bases and J 1 base, leaving 14 bases between the germline ends. The CDR3 totals 15 residues. Germline assignment: CDR1 LNHDA and CDR2 SQIVND (reference sequence). The CDR3 here is CASSPPQGGQETQYF. Written as DNA, the CDR3 is TGTGCCAGTAGTCCCCCCCAGGGGGGCCAAGAGACCCAGTACTTC.

The rearrangement joins TRBV29-1 to TRBJ2-3; a weak D match, TRBD2 (5 bases). The CDR3 spans 15 residues. Germline V CDR1 and CDR2: SQVTM, ANQGSEA. Trimming removed 7 bases from V and 0 bases from J, with 17 bases in between. Written as DNA, the CDR3 is TGCAGCGCTTCTAGATCAGCGGAGAGCACAGATACGCAGTATTTT. Protein: CSASRSAESTDTQYF.

This clone occurred many times. The sample holds other DNA sequences that translate to the same CDR3. This chain uses TRBV30 with TRBJ1-5; 7 bases are shared with TRBD1. V lost 1 base to trimming and J lost 5 bases; unmatched junction nucleotides: 2. CDR1 GTSNPN and CDR2 SVGIG come from the germline V gene (reference sequence). This CDR3 has 13 amino acids. CDR3 loop: CAWSGQGDQPQHF. The CDR3, as DNA: TGTGCCTGGAGTGGACAGGGCGATCAGCCCCAGCATTTT. The entire variable domain, with the rest obtained from reference TRBV30 and TRBJ1-5, is as follows: SQTIHQWPATLVQPVGSPLSLECTVEGTSNPNLYWYRQAAGRGLQLLFYSVGIGQISSEVPQNLSASRPQDRQFILSSKKLLLSDSGFYLCAWSGQGDQPQHFGDGTRLSIL.

The chain recombines TRBV7-8 with TRBJ2-5; D is uncertain. CDR3 length: 13 residues. CDR1 and CDR2 from the germline V gene are SGHVS and FQNEAQ. With 2 bases removed from V and 2 bases from J, the gap between germline ends came to 6 bases. CDR3: CASSLQGQETQYF. DNA for the CDR3: TGTGCCAGCAGCTTACAAGGGCAAGAGACCCAGTACTTC.

The chain employs TRBV5-1 and TRBJ2-7; 7 positions match TRBD1. The germline CDR1 and CDR2 sequences are SGHRS and YFSETQ. The J segment lost 3 bases and the V segment lost 1 base, leaving 4 bases of the junction unmatched. This CDR3 region has 14 residues. CDR3 DNA: TGCGCCAGCAGCTTGCCGTCAGGGGGCTACGAGCAGTACTTC. Its translation is CASSLPSGGYEQYF.